What follows are 23 T cell receptor beta chains derived from one specimen sequenced in a study of shared clonotypes between healthy human individuals. The method was immunoSEQ multiplex PCR; TCRdb's version includes in-frame clones alone and lacks a portion of them. The repertoire holds more than 2 million clones, with over 85% as singletons. Naive CD8 populations comprised CD45RO-negative cells positively selected for CCR7, excluding terminally differentiated effector memory CD45RA+ cells. Sequencing used naive CD8+ T cells sorted from blood. These receptors came from a man aged 18 to 35 in good health.

The chain carries TRBV7-9 and TRBJ2-4; unclear D gene. The germline V gene encodes CDR1 SEHNR and CDR2 FQNEAQ (reference sequence). Deletions cut 2 bases from V and 7 bases from J, with 6 bases between. The CDR3 has 12 amino acids. CDR3 coding DNA: TGTGCCAGCAGCTTATGGGCGAACATTCAGTACTTC. Translating it yields CASSLWANIQYF.

J is TRBJ1-4 and V is TRBV9; 10 bases are shared with TRBD1. The junction had 8 bases not matched to a gene; V was cut back by 3 bases and J by 6 bases. The CDR3 sequence is 16 residues long. CDR1 and CDR2 (germline): SGDLS, YYNGEE. The CDR3 DNA reads TGTGCCAGCAGCGGAGCGACAGGGGGCAGCGATGAAAAACTGTTTTTT. Its protein product is CASSGATGGSDEKLFF.

This sequence joins TRBV7-9 and TRBJ1-1, with TRBD1 identical over 7 bases. CDR1 SEHNR and CDR2 FQNEAQ come from the germline V gene (reference sequence). The CDR3 covers 13 residues. The V segment lost 5 bases and the J segment 4 bases; nucleotides outside the gene matches: 4. In DNA form, the CDR3 reads TGTGCCAGCAGCCCTCAGGGGGGCACTGAAGCTTTCTTT. Amino acids: CASSPQGGTEAFF.

This clone was observed a handful of times. J is TRBJ1-2 and V is TRBV9; D gene uncertain. V was pared by 0 bases and J by 7 bases, with 13 bases between. Germline assignment: CDR1 SGDLS and CDR2 YYNGEE. The CDR3 has 14 amino acids. The CDR3 spells CASSVANTPGGYTF. The CDR3 bases are TGTGCCAGCAGCGTAGCGAACACCCCGGGTGGCTACACCTTC.

This chain connects TRBV9 to TRBJ2-3; TRBD1 agrees at 10 bases. This CDR3 is built from 15 residues. The trim removed 4 bases at V and 2 bases at J, leaving 4 bases unmatched. In germline, CDR1 is SGDLS, CDR2 YYNGEE. The CDR3 reads CASSTGQGDTDTQYF. Written as DNA, the CDR3 is TGTGCCAGCAGCACCGGACAGGGGGACACAGATACGCAGTATTTT.

Of note for this clone: A read error may account for a junction end that differs from germline. The rearrangement joins TRBV2 to TRBJ1-1, with 10 bases that match TRBD1. Germline values: CDR1 SNHLY, CDR2 FYNNEI. This CDR3 spans 13 amino acids. The CDR3 nucleotides read TGCGTGGGACAGGGGTTGACGGACACTGAAGCTTTCTTT. Amino acid sequence: CVGQGLTDTEAFF.

CDR3 region: CASSSPTGSLYGYTF. In DNA form, the CDR3 reads TGTGCCAGCAGTTCCCCTACAGGTTCTCTCTATGGCTACACCTTC. The chain couples TRBV6-6 to TRBJ1-2; tentative D call: TRBD1 (5 bases). The germline V gene encodes CDR1 MNHNY and CDR2 SVGAGI (reference sequence). Trimming stripped 4 bases from V and 4 bases from J, with 16 bases between. CDR3 length: 15 amino acids.

The V and J genes are TRBV4-1 and TRBJ1-1; a possible D gene is TRBD1 (5 bases). CDR3 length: 16 amino acids. CDR1 and CDR2 from the germline V gene are MGHRA and YSYEKL. Trimming removed 0 bases from V and 1 base from J, with 12 bases in between. The CDR3 reads CASSQDHDGGNTEAFF. CDR3 nucleotide sequence: TGCGCCAGCAGCCAAGATCATGATGGGGGGAACACTGAAGCTTTCTTT.

The count of this clone is one. V gene TRBV9 combines with J gene TRBJ2-7, with 8 bases matching TRBD2. J gave up 0 bases and V 0 bases, and 5 bases lay outside the gene matches. The CDR3 runs 16 residues. Germline assignment: CDR1 SGDLS and CDR2 YYNGEE. CDR3 sequence reads: CASSVAPGLGSYEQYF. The CDR3 DNA is TGTGCCAGCAGCGTAGCCCCGGGACTAGGCTCCTACGAGCAGTACTTC. The variable domain in full, with the rest retrieved from reference TRBV9 and TRBJ2-7, is DSGVTQTPKHLITATGQRVTLRCSPRSGDLSVYWYQQSLDQGLQFLIQYYNGEERAKGNILERFSAQQFPDLHSELNLSSLELGDSALYFCASSVAPGLGSYEQYFGPGTRLTVT.

The V call is TRBV6-5, the J call TRBJ2-5; TRBD1 might be the D (6 bases). The J call may not be correct, given that the DNA end is closer to TRBJ2-7. Germline lookup yields CDR1 MNHEY and CDR2 SVGAGI. The CDR3 covers 14 residues. The CDR3 DNA is TGTGCCAGCAGTTACACCCCCAGGGGCTACGAGCAGTACTTC. It yields the protein CASSYTPRGYEQYF.

This chain uses TRBV7-9 with TRBJ1-1; TRBD1 might be the D (5 bases). The CDR3 is 18 amino acids. In germline, CDR1 is SEHNR, CDR2 FQNEAQ (reference sequence). V shed 5 bases and J shed 1 base, with 23 bases lying between them. The CDR3 DNA sequence: TGTGCCAGCAGCGGAGGGAGGGGAACCTCGGCTGAGAACACTGAAGCTTTCTTT. It yields the protein CASSGGRGTSAENTEAFF.

The rearrangement uses TRBV4-2 and TRBJ1-2; D gene unclear. The CDR3 runs 16 residues. Trimming shortened V by 1 base and J by 4 bases, and 16 bases separated the two germline ends. Germline V CDR1 and CDR2: LGHNA, YNFKEQ. CDR3 DNA: TGTGCCAGCAGCCAAGGGGAGGGCCAGTTTACCTATGGCTACACCTTC. Its protein is CASSQGEGQFTYGYTF.

V usage is TRBV14 and J usage is TRBJ2-7; the D is unclear. Germline CDR1 reads SGHDN; CDR2 reads FVKESK. Trimming removed 1 base at V and 6 bases at J, with 13 bases between. The CDR3 contains 14 residues. The DNA for the CDR3 is TGTGCCAGCAGCCAAGGGATTAGCTCTGCCGAGCAGTACTTC. This translates into CASSQGISSAEQYF.

The chain is built from TRBV13 and TRBJ2-1, with 7 nucleotides matching TRBD2. The length of the CDR3 is 14 residues. Germline V gives CDR1 PRHDT, CDR2 FYEKMQ (reference sequence). The ends lost 4 bases at V and 8 bases at J; junction bases unmatched: 8. CDR3 in DNA: TGTGCCAGCAGCTCCCTCGGGGGGTTGGATGAGCAGTTCTTC. It encodes CASSSLGGLDEQFF.

V usage is TRBV5-1 and J usage is TRBJ2-3; perhaps TRBD2 as D (6 bases). CDR3 length: 15 residues. Trimming cost V 1 base and J 1 base, with 10 bases left between them. CDR1 SGHRS and CDR2 YFSETQ come from the germline V gene. The CDR3 DNA reads as TGCGCCAGCAGCTTGACGGGAGACGGCACAGATACGCAGTATTTT. This sequence encodes CASSLTGDGTDTQYF.

The chain joins TRBV28 to TRBJ1-2; D is uncertain. This CDR3 contains 14 residues. V lost 4 bases, J lost 9 bases, and 18 bases lay in between. Per germline, CDR1 MDHEN and CDR2 SYDVKM. The CDR3 reads CASSSTEGPNSYTF. CDR3 nucleotides: TGTGCCAGCAGTTCGACGGAGGGCCCAAATAGCTACACCTTC.

The V gene is TRBV7-2, the J gene TRBJ2-7, with a weak D call TRBD2 (6 bases). From germline, CDR1 is SGHTA and CDR2 FQGNSA. Trimming cost V 4 bases and J 3 bases, with 10 bases left between them. This CDR3 contains 13 residues. The DNA of the CDR3 is TGTGCCAGCAGCTGGGGGGTCTTCTACGAGCAGTACTTC. Amino acid sequence: CASSWGVFYEQYF.

Of note for this clone: Additional DNA sequences in this sample encode the identical CDR3. CDR3 sequence: CASSTGQGREQYF. CDR3 DNA sequence: TGCGCCAGCAGCACGGGACAGGGTCGCGAGCAGTACTTC. The J gene is TRBJ2-7, the V gene TRBV5-1, with 9 bases matching TRBD1. The trim removed 4 bases at V and 6 bases at J, leaving 5 bases unmatched. Germline V gene lookup returns CDR1 SGHRS and CDR2 YFSETQ. The CDR3 consists of 13 residues.

The chain combines TRBV6-1 with TRBJ1-4, with D hard to call. Germline values: CDR1 MNHNS, CDR2 SASEGT. The CDR3 is made up of 14 amino acids. Trimming removed 3 bases from V and 7 bases from J, with 12 bases in between. The CDR3 sequence: CASSDYSVIEKLFF. The CDR3 bases are TGTGCCAGCAGTGATTACAGCGTCATTGAAAAACTGTTTTTT.

Turning to this clone: This same CDR3 is encoded by further DNA sequences in the sample. V and J are TRBV9 and TRBJ1-1, with D maybe TRBD1 (5 bases). The CDR3 loop spans 14 amino acids. Trimming removed 4 bases from V and 2 bases from J, with 12 bases in between. Germline V gene sequence: CDR1 SGDLS, CDR2 YYNGEE. The CDR3 spells CASSPGTGNTEAFF. The CDR3 DNA follows: TGTGCCAGCAGCCCGGGGACCGGTAACACTGAAGCTTTCTTT.

CDR3 nucleotide sequence: TGTGCCAGCAGCTTAGGTAGCGGCCTCTACAATGAGCAGTTCTTC. It codes for CASSLGSGLYNEQFF. The chain links TRBV13 to TRBJ2-1; tentative D call: TRBD2 (6 bases). This CDR3 has 15 amino acids. Germline V gene data show CDR1 as PRHDT and CDR2 as FYEKMQ (reference sequence). Trimming left V 0 bases short and J 3 bases short, with 9 bases between.

The chain joins TRBV9 to TRBJ2-3, with 7 bases aligning to TRBD1. CDR1 SGDLS and CDR2 YYNGEE come from the germline V gene. This CDR3 contains 16 residues. V was clipped by 4 bases and J by 2 bases; unmatched bases: 10. CDR3 protein: CASSSWTGVTTDTQYF. The CDR3 coding sequence is TGTGCCAGCAGCTCCTGGACAGGAGTTACCACAGATACGCAGTATTTT.

This clone occurred once. This chain links TRBV15 with TRBJ2-3, with D maybe TRBD1 (6 bases). This CDR3 region has 20 residues. Trimming removed 0 bases at V and 3 bases at J, with 25 bases between. Germline assignment: CDR1 LNHNV and CDR2 YYDKDF (reference sequence). CDR3 DNA: TGTGCCACCAGCAGAGATTTAGATGTCCAGGGGTTTAGTAGTACAGATACGCAGTATTTT. This encodes CATSRDLDVQGFSSTDTQYF.